The rows below give T cell receptor beta chains drawn from one sample of a study of blood T cell repertoires in COVID-19. Method: immunoSEQ multiplex PCR; TCRdb's copy keeps in-frame clones and lacks some. The profile covers around 94,000 clones, with about four fifths appearing a single time and 4% to 5.5% taken by the ten largest. The source material was peripheral blood. All receptors come from a human donor in a cohort sampled during active COVID-19. Both conserved end residues are part of each CDR3. The D gene is left open where the match is weak. Only part of the rows carry a size: once, few, many, or a class if the clone is expanded.

V	size	D	J	CDR3	DNA
TRBV2	-	-	TRBJ2-5	CASSDRAVETQYF	TGTGCCAGCAGTGACAGGGCGGTGGAGACCCAGTACTTC
TRBV5-1	-	-	TRBJ2-7	CASSPRMDTLYEQYF	TGCGCCAGCAGCCCCCGAATGGACACCCTCTACGAGCAGTACTTC
TRBV30	few	-	TRBJ1-2	CAWRAGEGYGYTF	TGTGCCTGGAGAGCAGGGGAAGGCTATGGCTACACCTTC
TRBV5-1	once	TRBD1	TRBJ2-2	CASSFLAGGRGLTGELFF	TGCGCCAGCAGCTTTCTGGCAGGGGGTAGAGGACTCACCGGGGAGCTGTTTTTT
TRBV5-1	-	TRBD2	TRBJ2-1	CASSLELAAYYNEQFF	TGCGCCAGCAGCTTGGAGCTAGCGGCTTACTACAATGAGCAGTTCTTC
TRBV7-6	-	-	TRBJ2-2	CASSLRRVTGELFF	TGTGCCAGCAGCTTAAGAAGAGTAACCGGGGAGCTGTTTTTT
TRBV6-5	-	-	TRBJ2-3	CASRRPGDTDTQYF	TGTGCCAGCAGACGCCCGGGGGACACAGATACGCAGTATTTT
TRBV7-8	-	-	TRBJ1-5	CASSHGGVNQPQHF	TGTGCCAGCAGCCACGGGGGGGTCAATCAGCCCCAGCATTTT
TRBV2	few	TRBD2	TRBJ2-5	CASSLADRRETQYF	TGTGCCAGCAGCCTAGCGGACCGACGAGAGACCCAGTACTTC
TRBV2	-	-	TRBJ1-1	CASSERDTSYTEAFF	TGTGCCAGCAGTGAACGGGACACTAGTTACACTGAAGCTTTCTTT
TRBV7-9	-	TRBD1	TRBJ2-3	CASSFRQGANTDTQYF	TGTGCCAGCAGCTTCAGACAGGGGGCGAACACAGATACGCAGTATTTT
TRBV14	-	-	TRBJ1-2	CASSQEYAGGVYYGYTF	TGTGCCAGCAGCCAAGAATATGCGGGGGGCGTATACTATGGCTACACCTTC
TRBV5-1	-	TRBD1	TRBJ1-6	CASSPGQGANSPLHF	TGCGCCAGCAGCCCGGGACAGGGTGCTAATTCACCCCTCCACTTT
TRBV27	-	TRBD1	TRBJ1-2	CASNPGQGWGGGYTF	TGTGCCAGCAACCCCGGACAGGGGTGGGGTGGGGGCTACACCTTC
TRBV7-9	-	-	TRBJ2-1	CASSLISTVNEQFF	TGTGCCAGCAGCTTAATTAGTACCGTAAATGAGCAGTTCTTC
TRBV20-1	-	-	TRBJ1-6	CSASFAGVSPLHF	TGCAGTGCTAGTTTCGCAGGGGTCTCACCCCTCCACTTT
TRBV4-3	once	-	TRBJ2-7	CASSQGLAYEQYF	TGCGCCAGCAGCCAAGGACTGGCCTACGAGCAGTACTTC
TRBV27	-	-	TRBJ2-1	CASSLYGGNEQFF	TGTGCCAGCAGTTTATATGGGGGGAATGAGCAGTTCTTC
TRBV7-2	-	TRBD2	TRBJ2-7	CASSSPGTSGIEQYF	TGTGCCAGCAGCTCGCCCGGGACTAGCGGGATCGAGCAGTACTTC
TRBV28	-	TRBD2	TRBJ2-1	CASSRGWSGAIGEQFF	TGTGCCAGCAGCCGCGGGTGGAGCGGGGCTATAGGTGAGCAGTTCTTC
TRBV18	-	TRBD1	TRBJ2-2	CASSPRQGNTGELFF	TGTGCCAGCTCACCTAGACAGGGGAACACCGGGGAGCTGTTTTTT
TRBV14	-	-	TRBJ2-7	CASSQVRTYEQYF	TGTGCCAGCAGCCAAGTTAGAACCTACGAGCAGTACTTC
TRBV18	-	TRBD1	TRBJ2-4	CASSGWSGTAKNIQYF	TGTGCCAGCTCAGGGTGGTCGGGGACAGCGAAAAACATTCAGTACTTC
TRBV11-3	-	-	TRBJ1-4	CASSSWERADREKLFF	TGTGCCAGCAGCTCGTGGGAGAGGGCGGATCGGGAAAAACTGTTTTTT
TRBV28	-	-	TRBJ1-6	CASSEGARGSPLHF	TGTGCCAGCAGTGAGGGAGCCCGGGGTTCACCCCTCCACTTT
TRBV7-9	-	-	TRBJ2-2	CASSLRGSDTGELFF	TGTGCCAGCAGCTTACGGGGTTCCGACACCGGGGAGCTGTTTTTT
TRBV5-6	-	TRBD2	TRBJ2-3	CASSFGLAGGTDTQYF	TGTGCCAGCAGCTTTGGACTAGCGGGGGGCACAGATACGCAGTATTTT
TRBV10-3	-	-	TRBJ2-2	CAIRGGNTGELFF	TGTGCCATCAGAGGGGGTAACACCGGGGAGCTGTTTTTT
TRBV11-3	-	-	TRBJ2-3	CASSLVLARADTQYF	TGTGCCAGCAGCTTGGTACTAGCAAGAGCAGATACGCAGTATTTT
TRBV7-2	few	-	TRBJ1-5	CASSPRGGGNQPQHF	TGTGCCAGCAGCCCGCGGGGAGGGGGAAATCAGCCCCAGCATTTT
TRBV7-6	-	TRBD1	TRBJ2-2	CASSRAGTGVPGELFF	TGTGCCAGCAGCCGAGCCGGGACAGGGGTGCCCGGGGAGCTGTTTTTT
TRBV18	-	-	TRBJ2-5	CASSPSSFQETQYF	TGTGCCAGCTCACCTTCCTCTTTTCAAGAGACCCAGTACTTC
TRBV5-4	-	-	TRBJ1-2	CASSWRSSPSGNGYTF	TGTGCCAGCAGCTGGAGGTCCAGCCCATCGGGTAACGGCTACACCTTC
TRBV7-2	-	-	TRBJ1-3	CASSLKPGASSSGNTIYF	TGTGCCAGCAGCTTAAAGCCAGGGGCGTCTAGCTCTGGAAACACCATATATTTT
TRBV5-8	-	TRBD1	TRBJ2-7	CASSLGGRDRGLREQYF	TGTGCCAGCAGCTTGGGGGGCCGGGACAGGGGGCTGCGCGAGCAGTACTTC
TRBV5-6	-	-	TRBJ2-7	CASSLVRSSYEQYF	TGTGCCAGCAGCTTGGTTCGGAGCTCCTACGAGCAGTACTTC
TRBV29-1	-	-	TRBJ2-5	CSVESGIQETQYF	TGCAGCGTTGAGTCAGGGATCCAAGAGACCCAGTACTTC
TRBV2	-	TRBD1	TRBJ1-6	CASRGGQAIPLHF	TGTGCCAGCAGGGGAGGACAGGCAATACCCCTCCACTTT
TRBV9	-	TRBD1	TRBJ2-6	CASSPVNRGLSGANVLTF	TGTGCCAGCAGCCCAGTTAACAGGGGGCTCTCTGGGGCCAACGTCCTGACTTTC
TRBV4-1	-	-	TRBJ1-3	CASSQYGNTIYF	TGCGCCAGCAGCCAATATGGAAACACCATATATTTT
TRBV11-2	-	TRBD1	TRBJ1-2	CASSVDRGYYGYTF	TGTGCCAGCAGCGTGGACAGGGGCTACTATGGCTACACCTTC
TRBV7-9	-	-	TRBJ1-1	CASSLAPDRGTEAFF	TGTGCCAGCAGCTTAGCCCCGGATCGAGGGACTGAAGCTTTCTTT
TRBV5-8	few	TRBD1	TRBJ2-7	CASSRGQGRAYEQYF	TGTGCCAGCAGCAGGGGACAGGGCAGGGCCTACGAGCAGTACTTC
TRBV7-9	-	TRBD1	TRBJ1-2	CASSTPTGENYGYTF	TGTGCCAGCAGCACCCCAACAGGGGAGAATTATGGCTACACCTTC
TRBV20-1	-	-	TRBJ2-2	CSASRRGRGTGELFF	TGCAGTGCTAGTCGGCGGGGTCGCGGCACCGGGGAGCTGTTTTTT
TRBV7-2	-	TRBD2	TRBJ2-5	CASSLAGRGETQYF	TGTGCCAGCAGCTTAGCCGGGCGGGGGGAGACCCAGTACTTC
TRBV5-1	-	TRBD1	TRBJ1-1	CASSRSSRGLADTEAFF	TGCGCCAGCAGCCGGAGCTCCAGGGGGCTGGCGGACACTGAAGCTTTCTTT
TRBV14	-	-	TRBJ1-4	CASSRRRGNEKLFF	TGTGCCAGCAGCCGCAGACGGGGGAATGAAAAACTGTTTTTT
TRBV6-5	-	-	TRBJ2-1	CASRDRETYNEQFF	TGTGCCAGCAGGGATAGGGAGACCTACAATGAGCAGTTCTTC
TRBV7-3	-	TRBD2	TRBJ2-2	CASSSVAGNTGELFF	TGTGCCAGCAGCTCCGTAGCGGGAAACACCGGGGAGCTGTTTTTT
TRBV18	-	TRBD1	TRBJ2-6	CASSPIRGPGGANVLTF	TGTGCCAGCTCACCAATCAGGGGGCCGGGTGGGGCCAACGTCCTGACTTTC
TRBV5-1	-	TRBD2	TRBJ2-1	CASSRSGGALNEQFF	TGCGCCAGCAGCCGAAGCGGGGGGGCTTTAAATGAGCAGTTCTTC
TRBV5-1	-	-	TRBJ2-3	CASSSPTSGTDTQYF	TGCGCCAGCAGCTCCCCGACCTCCGGGACAGATACGCAGTATTTT
TRBV10-3	-	-	TRBJ1-2	CAISDRRDFRGSYGYTF	TGTGCCATCAGTGATCGAAGGGACTTCCGGGGGTCCTATGGCTACACCTTC